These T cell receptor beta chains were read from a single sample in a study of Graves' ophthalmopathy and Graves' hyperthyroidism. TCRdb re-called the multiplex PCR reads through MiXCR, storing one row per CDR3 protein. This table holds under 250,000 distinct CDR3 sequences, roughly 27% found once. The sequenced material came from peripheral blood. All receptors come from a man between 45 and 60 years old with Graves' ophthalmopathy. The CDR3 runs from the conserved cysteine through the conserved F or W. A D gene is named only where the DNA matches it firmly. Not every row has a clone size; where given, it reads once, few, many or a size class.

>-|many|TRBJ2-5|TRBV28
TGTGCCAGCAGTCCCAGACCCGGGGGGACCCAGTACTTC
CASSPRPGGTQYF
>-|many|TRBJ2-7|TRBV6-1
TGTGCCAGCAGTGAATCCACACAGGGTTACGAGCAGTACTTC
CASSESTQGYEQYF
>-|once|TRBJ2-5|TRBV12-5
TGTGCTAGTGGTTTGGGAAGGGCTCAAGAGACCCAGTACTTC
CASGLGRAQETQYF
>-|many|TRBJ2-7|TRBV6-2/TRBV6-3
TGTGCCAGCAGTTACGAGGGGTACTACGAGCAGTACTTC
CASSYEGYYEQYF
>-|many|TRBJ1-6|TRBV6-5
TGTGCCAGCATCCAAAATCGGGCGAATTCACCCCTCCACTTT
CASIQNRANSPLHF
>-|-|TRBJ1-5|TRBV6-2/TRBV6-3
TGTGCCAGCAGTACCGGGCAGCCCCAGCATTTT
CASSTGQPQHF
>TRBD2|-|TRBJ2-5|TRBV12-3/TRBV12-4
TGTGCCAGCACCCAGGGACTAGCGGGATGGGAGACCCAGTACTTC
CASTQGLAGWETQYF
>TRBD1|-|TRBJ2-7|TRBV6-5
TGTGCCAGCAGTTCGGGACAGGAGCAGTACGAGCAGTACTTC
CASSSGQEQYEQYF
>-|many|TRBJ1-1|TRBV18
TGTGCCAGCTCACCACCTCGCCCCCGGGACACCATCACTGAAGCTTTCTTT
CASSPPRPRDTITEAFF
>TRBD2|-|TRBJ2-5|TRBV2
TGTGCCAGCAGAAAGAGACTAGCGGATCCCCAAGAGACCCAGTACTTC
CASRKRLADPQETQYF
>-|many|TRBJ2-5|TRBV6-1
TGTGCCAGCATCCCTTCAGGGTTGGGGACCCAGTACTTC
CASIPSGLGTQYF
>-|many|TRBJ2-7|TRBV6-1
TGTGCCAGCAGTGGGGGAAACGAGCAGTACTTC
CASSGGNEQYF
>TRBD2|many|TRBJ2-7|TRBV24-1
TGTGCCACCAGTGATACCCCCGGCGGGAGGATTTACGAGCAGTACTTC
CATSDTPGGRIYEQYF
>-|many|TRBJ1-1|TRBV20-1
TGCAGTGCTAGAGATTGGGGGAACACTGAAGCTTTCTTT
CSARDWGNTEAFF
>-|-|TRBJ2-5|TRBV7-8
TGTGCCAGCAGCTTAGTGGGGGCCCGCGCAGGTGGAGGGGAGACCCAGTACTTC
CASSLVGARAGGGETQYF
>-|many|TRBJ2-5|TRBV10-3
TGTGCCATCAGTGGAGGACTGAGGAGGGCAAAGCCTCAAGAGACCCAGTACTTC
CAISGGLRRAKPQETQYF
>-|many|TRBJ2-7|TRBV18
TGTGCCAGCTCACCCGGGCTAACAAACCGGCTGTACTTC
CASSPGLTNRLYF
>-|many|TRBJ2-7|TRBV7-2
TGTGCCAGCAGCTATATTAGTAGCGAGCAGTACTTC
CASSYISSEQYF
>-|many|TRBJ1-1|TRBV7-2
TGTGCCAGCAGCTTTTTTGGGGGGCCCACTGAAGCTTTCTTT
CASSFFGGPTEAFF
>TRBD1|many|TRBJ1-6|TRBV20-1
TGCAGTGCTAGAGGGGAAACAGGGGGCTCCTATAATTCACCCCTCCACTTT
CSARGETGGSYNSPLHF
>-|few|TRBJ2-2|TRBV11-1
TGTGCCAGCAGCATTACAGGGTTTCATTCCCCCGGGGAGCTGTTTTTT
CASSITGFHSPGELFF
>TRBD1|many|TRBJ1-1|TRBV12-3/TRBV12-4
TGTGCCAGCAGTCCCCGACAGGGACTCGAAGCTTTCTTT
CASSPRQGLEAFF
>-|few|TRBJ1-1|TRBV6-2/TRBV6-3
TGTGCCAGCACGCGAGCGGGGGGCTGGGGGGTCGATGAAGCTTTCTTT
CASTRAGGWGVDEAFF
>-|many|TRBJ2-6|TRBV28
TGTGCCAGCAGTACCCAATGGGGAGACTCTGGGGCCAACGTCCTGACTTTC
CASSTQWGDSGANVLTF
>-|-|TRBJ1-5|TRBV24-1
TGTGCCACCAGTGATTCATTTTCTCGGGCAGGGGCCGGGCAGCCCCAGCATTTT
CATSDSFSRAGAGQPQHF
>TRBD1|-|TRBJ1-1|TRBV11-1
TGTGCCAGCGGCCCGGGGGGGTTGGGACAGTTCAACACTGAAGCTTTCTTT
CASGPGGLGQFNTEAFF
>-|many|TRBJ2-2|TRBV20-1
TGCAGTGCTACAGTAGGCGGAAGCAACACCGGGGAGCTGTTTTTT
CSATVGGSNTGELFF
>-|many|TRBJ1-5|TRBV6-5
TGTGCCACCGATGACATCTTCCCTAATCAGCCCCAGCATTTT
CATDDIFPNQPQHF
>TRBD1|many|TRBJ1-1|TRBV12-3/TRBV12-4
TGTGCCAGCAGTTCCATACGGACAGGGACTGAAGCTTTCTTT
CASSSIRTGTEAFF
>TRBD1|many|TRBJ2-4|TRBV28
TGTGCCAGCAGTGCCTTCGACAGGGGCGGACGGGGTCAGTACTTC
CASSAFDRGGRGQYF
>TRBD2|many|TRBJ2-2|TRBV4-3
TGCGCCAGCAGCCCAGGGACTAGCGGGAACACCGGGGAGCTGTTTTTT
CASSPGTSGNTGELFF
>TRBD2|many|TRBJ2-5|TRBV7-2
TGTGCCAGCAGCTTAGGGCCGCTAGCGGGAGGTAATTCGGAGACCCAGTACTTC
CASSLGPLAGGNSETQYF
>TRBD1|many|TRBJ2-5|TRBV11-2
TGTGCCAGCAGCTTAGTTTGGGGGACAGGGGGCACAGAGACCCAGTACTTC
CASSLVWGTGGTETQYF
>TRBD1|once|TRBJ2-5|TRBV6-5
TGTGCCAGCAGTTACTTATCCGCAGGGGGAGAGACCCAGTACTTC
CASSYLSAGGETQYF
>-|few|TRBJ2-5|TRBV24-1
TGTGCCACCAAGATCGTGGGCCAAGAGACCCAGTACTTC
CATKIVGQETQYF
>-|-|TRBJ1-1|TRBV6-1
TGTGCCAGCAAGGGAGGGGAGGGGTCAAACACTGAAGCTTTCTTT
CASKGGEGSNTEAFF
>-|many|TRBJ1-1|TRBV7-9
TGTGCCAGCAGCGTGCGGGGGGACTTCACTGAAGCTTTCTTT
CASSVRGDFTEAFF
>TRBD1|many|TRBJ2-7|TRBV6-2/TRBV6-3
TGTGCCAGCAGCCGAACTCACAGGGGAACCTCCTACGAGCAGTACTTC
CASSRTHRGTSYEQYF
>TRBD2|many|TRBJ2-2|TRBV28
TGTGCCAGCAGTCAAACACTAGCGGGGGACGGGGAGCTGTTTTTT
CASSQTLAGDGELFF
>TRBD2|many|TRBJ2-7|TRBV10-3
TGTGCCATCACTAGCGGGATCCCCTACGAGCAGTACTTC
CAITSGIPYEQYF
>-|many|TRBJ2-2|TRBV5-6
TGTGCCAGCAGCTTCCGCGCAAGCACCGGGGAGCTGTTTTTT
CASSFRASTGELFF
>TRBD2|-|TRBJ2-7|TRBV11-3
TGTGCCAGCAGCTTAGGGGCTAGCGGTTCCTACGAGCAGTACTTC
CASSLGASGSYEQYF
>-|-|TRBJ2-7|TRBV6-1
TGTGCCAGCAGTGAAAGCCAGCCCGAGCAGTACTTC
CASSESQPEQYF
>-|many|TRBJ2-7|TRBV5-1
TGCGCCAGCAGCTATGAGGGAGCCTACGAGCAGTACTTC
CASSYEGAYEQYF
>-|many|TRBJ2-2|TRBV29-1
TGCAGCGTTGTATCCGCAGGGGACAACACCGGGGAGCTGTTTTTT
CSVVSAGDNTGELFF
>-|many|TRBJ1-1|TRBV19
TGTGCCAGTAGTATCTCGGGTCTGGGGAACACTGAAGCTTTCTTT
CASSISGLGNTEAFF
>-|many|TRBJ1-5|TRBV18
TGTGCCAGCTCAAACAGGGATGGAGGGAATCAGCCCCAGCATTTT
CASSNRDGGNQPQHF
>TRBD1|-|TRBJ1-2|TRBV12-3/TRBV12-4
TGTGCCAGCAGATCTGACAGGGGGCTAGTTGGCTACACCTTC
CASRSDRGLVGYTF
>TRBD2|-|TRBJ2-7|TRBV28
TGTGCCAGCAGTTTCGGGGGGGAAGCCTACGAGCAGTACTTC
CASSFGGEAYEQYF
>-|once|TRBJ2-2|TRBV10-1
TGCGCCAGCAGTGACGGCGTCTCGAACACCGGGGAGCTGTTTTTT
CASSDGVSNTGELFF
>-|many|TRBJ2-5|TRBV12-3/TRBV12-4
TGTGCCAGCAGTGCCCCTCGCAACAGGGAGGGGGGGACCCAGTACTTC
CASSAPRNREGGTQYF
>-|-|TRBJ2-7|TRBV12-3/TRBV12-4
TGTGCCAGCAGGTCACAGGGTGTTTTTTCCTACGAGCAGTACTTC
CASRSQGVFSYEQYF
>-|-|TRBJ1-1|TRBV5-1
TGCGCCAGCAGCTCCCCGGGATTGAACACTGAAGCTTTCTTT
CASSSPGLNTEAFF
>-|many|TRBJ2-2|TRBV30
TGTGCCTGGAGGCAGGTCAACACCGGGGAGCTGTTTTTT
CAWRQVNTGELFF